Presented here are 14 T cell receptor beta chains from one specimen sequenced in a study of blood T cell repertoires in COVID-19. The method was immunoSEQ multiplex PCR; TCRdb's version includes in-frame clones alone and lacks a portion of them. Here the sample spans more than 90,000 clones, roughly four fifths being singletons. Source material: peripheral blood. The receptors originated from a man between 60 and 70 years old with acute or convalescent COVID-19.

The chain combines TRBV2 with TRBJ2-2, with 8 nucleotides matching TRBD1. J gave up 8 bases and V 6 bases, and 14 bases lay outside the gene matches. Germline V gene data show CDR1 as SNHLY and CDR2 as FYNNEI. The CDR3 has 16 residues. CDR3 nucleotides: TGTGCCAGCAGGTTATCGGGACAGGTACTATCAGGGGAGCTGTTTTTT. Translation: CASRLSGQVLSGELFF.

This clone has just a few counts. CDR3 DNA sequence: TGTGCCTGGAGTAGACAGGGGACTCAGCCCCAGCATTTT. Translating gives CAWSRQGTQPQHF. The chain employs TRBV30 and TRBJ1-5; 8 bases line up with TRBD1. Trimming at V came to 2 bases and at J to 6 bases, leaving 3 bases not matched to a gene. The CDR3 extends over 13 amino acids. Germline CDR1 and CDR2: GTSNPN and SVGIG (reference sequence).

This clone was seen a few times. The V and J genes are TRBV30 and TRBJ1-1; no clear D gene. The V end lost 2 bases, the J end lost 6 bases, and 10 bases lay between the germline ends. This CDR3 contains 12 residues. Germline V gene lookup returns CDR1 GTSNPN and CDR2 SVGIG (reference sequence). This chain's CDR3 is CAWSKGGPEAFF. DNA of the CDR3: TGTGCCTGGAGTAAGGGAGGGCCTGAAGCTTTCTTT. The whole variable domain, remainder taken from reference TRBV30 and TRBJ1-1, is SQTIHQWPATLVQPVGSPLSLECTVEGTSNPNLYWYRQAAGRGLQLLFYSVGIGQISSEVPQNLSASRPQDRQFILSSKKLLLSDSGFYLCAWSKGGPEAFFGQGTRLTVV.

The table lists this clone with a few counts. This chain joins TRBV11-3 and TRBJ2-2; D not resolved. The CDR3 loop spans 15 amino acids. Germline CDR1 and CDR2: SGHNT and YENEEA. The V gene lost 7 bases and the J gene lost 2 bases, with 14 bases spanning the gap. In DNA form, the CDR3 reads TGTGCCAGCACGCGTCAGACTGATAACACCGGGGAGCTGTTTTTT. This sequence encodes CASTRQTDNTGELFF.

This chain uses TRBV10-3 with TRBJ2-7, with 9 positions matching TRBD1. The V segment lost 5 bases and the J segment 4 bases; nucleotides outside the gene matches: 6. CDR3 length: 14 residues. CDR1 and CDR2 from the germline V gene are ENHRY and SYGVKD. DNA of the CDR3: TGTGCCATCAGTCCGGGACAGGGATCTTACGAGCAGTACGTC. It translates to CAISPGQGSYEQYV.

Points on this clone: This sample also contains other DNA sequences that code for the same CDR3. The chain has TRBV29-1 and TRBJ2-7, with TRBD1 identical over 9 bases. The CDR3 is 12 residues long. Germline V CDR1 and CDR2: SQVTM, ANQGSEA. With 6 bases clipped from V and 4 bases from J, the junction kept 4 bases outside the gene matches. Here the CDR3 DNA reads TGCAGCGTGGACAGGGGACCTTACGAGCAGTACTTC. Translating it yields CSVDRGPYEQYF.

This chain links TRBV14 with TRBJ1-1, with D hard to call. The V gene lost 3 bases and the J gene lost 4 bases, with 12 bases spanning the gap. Germline lookup yields CDR1 SGHDN and CDR2 FVKESK. This CDR3 is 14 amino acids long. The CDR3 DNA follows: TGTGCCAGCAGCCACATGTCACGGGGCACTGAAGCTTTCTTT. Translated: CASSHMSRGTEAFF.

This chain uses TRBV7-2 with TRBJ1-6, with D possibly being TRBD1 (6 bases). Germline CDR1 SGHTA, CDR2 FQGNSA. This CDR3 is 16 amino acids long. Between the trimmed V and J ends, which lost 1 base and 8 bases, there was a span of 15 bases. The CDR3 nucleotides read TGTGCCAGCAGCTTAGTCAGGGGTCCCTCTGATTCACCCCTCCACTTT. This encodes CASSLVRGPSDSPLHF.

V usage is TRBV29-1 and J usage is TRBJ1-1, with no clear D. There are 12 residues in the CDR3. V was clipped by 6 bases and J by 5 bases, with 13 bases between them. The germline CDR1 and CDR2 sequences are SQVTM and ANQGSEA. Written as DNA, the CDR3 is TGCAGCGTCGCCCGGGGTTCTACTGAAGCTTTCTTT. Its protein is CSVARGSTEAFF.

Only one count was recorded for this clone. This sequence joins TRBV5-1 and TRBJ1-1; D is possibly TRBD1 (6 bases). The germline CDR1 and CDR2 sequences are SGHRS and YFSETQ. V dropped 2 bases and J dropped 7 bases, with 18 bases sitting between them. CDR3 length: 15 residues. For the CDR3, the DNA is TGCGCCAGCAGCTTTCGTTGGGACAAAGGGGGTGAAGCTTTCTTT. Residues: CASSFRWDKGGEAFF.

This clone was found once. The V call is TRBV5-6, the J call TRBJ1-1; the D is unclear. The V gene lost 4 bases and the J gene lost 5 bases, with 6 bases spanning the gap. Germline V lookup: CDR1 SGHDT, CDR2 YYEEEE. The CDR3 sequence is 11 residues long. CDR3 loop: CASSLRTEAFF. In DNA, the CDR3 is TGTGCCAGCAGCCTGAGGACTGAAGCTTTCTTT.

This clone occurred once. The rearrangement joins TRBV28 to TRBJ2-2; D uncertain. This CDR3 is 12 amino acids long. Germline V lookup: CDR1 MDHEN, CDR2 SYDVKM. V was trimmed by 10 bases and J by 5 bases, leaving 11 bases between them. The CDR3 region is CATGEQTGELFF. DNA for the CDR3: TGTGCCACCGGAGAGCAGACCGGGGAGCTGTTTTTT.

Here the CDR3 reads CASSLGQGTGELFF. Written as DNA, the CDR3 is TGTGCCAGCAGCTTAGGCCAGGGGACCGGGGAGCTGTTTTTT. V is TRBV7-3 and J is TRBJ2-2, with D possibly being TRBD1 (6 bases). This CDR3 spans 14 amino acids. Germline loops: CDR1 SGHTA, CDR2 FQGTGA. The germline V and J ends were trimmed by 2 bases and 5 bases, with 9 bases remaining between them.

V gene TRBV19 combines with J gene TRBJ1-1; D is unresolved. CDR1 is LNHDA, CDR2 SQIVND, per germline (reference sequence). V lost 6 bases and J 3 bases, leaving 17 bases between the germline ends. This CDR3 comprises 15 residues. The CDR3 reads CASRGFFNGDTEAFF. For the CDR3, the DNA is TGTGCCAGTAGGGGCTTTTTTAATGGCGACACTGAAGCTTTCTTT.